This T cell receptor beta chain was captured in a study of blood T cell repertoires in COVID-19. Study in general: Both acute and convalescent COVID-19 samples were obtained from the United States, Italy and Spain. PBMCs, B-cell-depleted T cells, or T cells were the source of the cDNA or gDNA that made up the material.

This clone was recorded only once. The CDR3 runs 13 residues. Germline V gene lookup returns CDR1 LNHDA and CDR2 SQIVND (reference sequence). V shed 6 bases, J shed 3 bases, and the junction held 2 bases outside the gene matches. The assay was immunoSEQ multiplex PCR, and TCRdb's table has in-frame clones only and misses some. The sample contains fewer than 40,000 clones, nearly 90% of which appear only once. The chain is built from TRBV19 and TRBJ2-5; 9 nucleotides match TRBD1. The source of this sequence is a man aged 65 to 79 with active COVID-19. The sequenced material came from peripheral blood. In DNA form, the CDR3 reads TGTGCCAGTAGGAGGACAGGGGAAGAGACCCAGTACTTC. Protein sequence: CASRRTGEETQYF.